The 19 T cell receptor beta chains given below trace back to one sample, sequenced in a study of blood T cells in healthy people across ages. The authors ran a second PCR of roughly 6 to 12 cycles using a sample-barcoded 5' primer and a J-beta primer mix. TCRdb reprocessed the 5' RACE reads with MiXCR, giving one entry per CDR3 protein. Seen here are some 1.8 million distinct CDR3 sequences, 39% observed once, and the top ten hold 23%. The sample consisted of blood. The receptor source for this set is a human donor in good health.

This chain joins TRBV7-2 and TRBJ1-2; possibly TRBD1 for D (5 bases). CDR1 is SGHTA and CDR2 is FQGNSA in the germline V gene. Trimming took 2 bases from V and 2 from J, leaving 9 bases between them. This CDR3 comprises 14 residues. The CDR3 DNA reads as TGTGCCAGCAGCTTAACCCAGGGAAACTATGGCTACACCTTC. Translated: CASSLTQGNYGYTF. Using reference TRBV7-2 and TRBJ1-2 for the parts outside the CDR3, the full variable domain is GAGVSQSPSNKVTEKGKDVELRCDPISGHTALYWYRQSLGQGLEFLIYFQGNSAPDKSGLPSDRFSAERTGGSVSTLTIQRTQQEDSAVYLCASSLTQGNYGYTFGSGTRLTVV.

The chain uses TRBV24-1 and TRBJ2-5, with TRBD1 matching 9 bases. J was trimmed by 5 bases and V by 3 bases; bases with no gene match: 6. The V gene's germline CDR1 is KGHDR and CDR2 SFDVKD. The CDR3 is made up of 15 amino acids. CDR3 sequence: CATSDARTGVETQYF. In nucleotides, the CDR3 is TGTGCCACCAGTGATGCCCGGACAGGGGTGGAGACCCAGTACTTC.

J is TRBJ1-1 and V is TRBV18; the match to TRBD1 covers 10 bases. Germline V lookup: CDR1 KGHSH, CDR2 LQKENI. This CDR3 is built from 16 residues. J was trimmed by 6 bases and V by 4 bases; bases with no gene match: 11. The CDR3 bases are TGTGCCAGCTCACTTCTGACAGGGGGCAGAGGCTCTGAAGCTTTCTTT. Protein: CASSLLTGGRGSEAFF.

This clonotype has just a few counts. The chain couples TRBV6-6 to TRBJ2-5, with 11 bases aligning to TRBD2. Germline V CDR1 and CDR2: MNHNY, SVGAGI (reference sequence). The CDR3 is 15 residues long. With V trimmed by 5 bases and J by 4 bases, 6 bases remained unmatched. CDR3 coding DNA: TGTGCCAGCAGTCAAACTAGCGGGGGTACAGAGACCCAGTACTTC. As protein: CASSQTSGGTETQYF.

This clonotype has more than one count but fewer than ten. The chain has TRBV7-2 and TRBJ2-5; 16 bases line up with TRBD2. Germline loops: CDR1 SGHTA, CDR2 FQGNSA. V dropped 1 base and J dropped 3; count of bases not matched to a gene: 2. The CDR3 has 17 amino acids. The CDR3 is CASSLVGTSGGEETQYF. CDR3 nucleotides: TGTGCCAGCAGCTTAGTGGGGACTAGCGGGGGGGAAGAGACCCAGTACTTC.

The chain recombines TRBV5-1 with TRBJ1-5; the D is unclear. Germline CDR1 SGHRS, CDR2 YFSETQ. V lost 2 bases, J lost 2 bases, and 11 bases lay in between. This CDR3 region has 15 residues. The CDR3 loop is CASSLNPYGNQPQHF. The CDR3 DNA follows: TGCGCCAGCAGCTTAAACCCGTATGGCAATCAGCCCCAGCATTTT.

This clonotype was counted between two and nine times. CDR3 in DNA: TGTGCCAGCAGCTCCAATCCAGGCGGACCCTACGAGCAGTACTTC. Amino acid sequence: CASSSNPGGPYEQYF. The chain carries TRBV11-2 and TRBJ2-7; D remains ambiguous. The V gene lost 4 bases and the J gene lost 2 bases, with 15 bases spanning the gap. Germline V CDR1 and CDR2: SGHAT, FQNNGV. This CDR3 comprises 15 residues.

This chain connects TRBV20-1 to TRBJ1-2; no clear D. The germline gives CDR1 DFQATT, CDR2 SNEGSKA (reference sequence). This CDR3 spans 16 amino acids. Trimming removed 3 bases at V and 4 bases at J, with 21 bases between. For the CDR3, the DNA is TGCAGTGCTAGGGACTTGTGGTTCGGGAGTCTCTATGGCTACACCTTC. Amino acid sequence: CSARDLWFGSLYGYTF.

The chain is built from TRBV24-1 and TRBJ2-7, with D possibly matching TRBD1 (6 bases). The CDR3 spans 13 residues. Germline V lookup: CDR1 KGHDR, CDR2 SFDVKD. V was trimmed by 3 bases and J by 4 bases, leaving 9 bases between them. This CDR3 is CATSDGGTYEQYF. The CDR3 coding sequence is TGTGCCACCAGTGATGGGGGCACTTACGAGCAGTACTTC.

The rearrangement joins TRBV28 to TRBJ1-2, with 10 bases lining up with TRBD1. The CDR3 runs to 17 residues. Unmatched junction bases numbered 16, after V lost 6 bases and J lost 6 bases. Germline V gene data show CDR1 as MDHEN and CDR2 as SYDVKM. The CDR3 DNA reads as TGTGCCAGCAGCGAAGCCGGGACAGGGGCAATTTCACATGGCTACACCTTC. It specifies CASSEAGTGAISHGYTF.

The chain has TRBV6-2 or TRBV6-3 and TRBJ2-7; D is unclear. Trimming took off 8 bases at V and 3 bases at J, with 17 bases between the two ends. Germline-derived CDR1 and CDR2 are MNHEY and SVGEGT. CDR3 length equals 14 residues. The CDR3 sequence: CASAGQTGNYEQYF. The DNA of the CDR3 is TGTGCCAGCGCTGGGCAGACGGGCAACTACGAGCAGTACTTC.

This clonotype was found a few times. V usage is TRBV6-2 or TRBV6-3 and J usage is TRBJ2-7; 10 positions match TRBD1. The CDR3 sequence is 15 residues long. Germline V CDR1 and CDR2: MNHEY, SVGEGT. V lost 2 bases and J lost 4; bases outside the gene matches: 5. The chain's CDR3 is CASSYPDRGEYEQYF. The CDR3 DNA is TGTGCCAGCAGTTACCCGGACAGGGGGGAGTACGAGCAGTACTTC.

The J gene is TRBJ2-3, the V gene TRBV28; D tentatively reads TRBD1 or TRBD2 (5 bases each). The CDR3 spans 14 residues. V lost 4 bases, J lost 3 bases, and 11 bases lay in between. From germline, CDR1 is MDHEN and CDR2 SYDVKM. The CDR3 reads CASSWDEGTDTQYF. DNA for the CDR3: TGTGCCAGCAGTTGGGACGAGGGAACAGATACGCAGTATTTT.

In its sample, this clonotype was seen once. Given a much more abundant clone one base away, this may be a read error. V usage is TRBV6-2 or TRBV6-3 and J usage is TRBJ2-1, with D perhaps matching TRBD1 or TRBD2 (5 bases each). The DNA end lines up better with TRBJ2-7; the J call may be wrong. This CDR3 spans 14 amino acids. CDR1 and CDR2 from the germline V gene are MNHEY and SVGEGT. The CDR3 reads CANSYDRGASEQYF. The CDR3, as DNA: TGTGCCAACAGTTACGACCGAGGGGCCTCCGAGCAGTACTTC.

This clonotype was counted only a few times. The chain has TRBV5-4 and TRBJ2-7; perhaps D is TRBD1 or TRBD2 (5 bases each). The V end was cut by 3 bases, the J end by 2 bases, with 12 bases between. The CDR3 sequence is 14 residues long. Germline V lookup: CDR1 SGHNT, CDR2 YYREEE (reference sequence). CDR3 amino acids: CASSWERGPYEQYF. Written as DNA, the CDR3 is TGTGCCAGCAGCTGGGAGAGGGGTCCCTACGAGCAGTACTTC.

This clonotype was observed a few times. This chain joins TRBV5-1 and TRBJ2-1, with TRBD1 as a possible D gene (6 bases). Germline CDR1 and CDR2: SGHRS and YFSETQ. This CDR3 has 16 residues. V was shortened by 1 base and J by 2 bases, with 13 bases between the two germline ends. CDR3 protein: CASSLTGGRTYNEQFF. Written as DNA, the CDR3 is TGCGCCAGCAGCTTGACTGGGGGCAGGACCTACAATGAGCAGTTCTTC. Based on the CDR3 plus reference TRBV5-1 and TRBJ2-1, the full variable domain is KAGVTQTPRYLIKTRGQQVTLSCSPISGHRSVSWYQQTPGQGLQFLFEYFSETQRNKGNFPGRFSGRQFSNSRSEMNVSTLELGDSALYLCASSLTGGRTYNEQFFGPGTRLTVL.

The chain couples TRBV7-2 to TRBJ2-7, with 12 bases lining up with TRBD1. Germline lookup yields CDR1 SGHTA and CDR2 FQGNSA. The CDR3 sequence is 18 residues long. Unmatched junction bases numbered 18, after V lost 5 bases and J lost 7 bases. CDR3 residues: CASSPLGGGQGAYNEQYF. The CDR3 DNA sequence: TGTGCCAGCAGCCCACTGGGTGGGGGACAGGGGGCCTACAATGAGCAGTACTTC.

The chain uses TRBV7-8 and TRBJ1-4; D call uncertain. The germline V gene has CDR1 SGHVS and CDR2 FQNEAQ. Trimming took off 1 base at V and 7 bases at J, with 13 bases between the two ends. The CDR3 consists of 15 residues. The CDR3 sequence: CASSLENPVSEKLFF. CDR3 nucleotides: TGTGCCAGCAGCTTAGAGAACCCAGTCAGTGAAAAACTGTTTTTT.

This clonotype was seen many times. The chain joins TRBV7-2 to TRBJ2-7; TRBD2 matches at 9 bases. The V gene's germline CDR1 is SGHTA and CDR2 FQGNSA. The CDR3 loop spans 13 amino acids. V lost 11 bases to trimming and J lost 2 bases; unmatched junction nucleotides: 7. DNA for the CDR3: TGTGCCGGAGGAGCGGGGGGTACCTACGAGCAGTACTTC. Protein sequence: CAGGAGGTYEQYF.